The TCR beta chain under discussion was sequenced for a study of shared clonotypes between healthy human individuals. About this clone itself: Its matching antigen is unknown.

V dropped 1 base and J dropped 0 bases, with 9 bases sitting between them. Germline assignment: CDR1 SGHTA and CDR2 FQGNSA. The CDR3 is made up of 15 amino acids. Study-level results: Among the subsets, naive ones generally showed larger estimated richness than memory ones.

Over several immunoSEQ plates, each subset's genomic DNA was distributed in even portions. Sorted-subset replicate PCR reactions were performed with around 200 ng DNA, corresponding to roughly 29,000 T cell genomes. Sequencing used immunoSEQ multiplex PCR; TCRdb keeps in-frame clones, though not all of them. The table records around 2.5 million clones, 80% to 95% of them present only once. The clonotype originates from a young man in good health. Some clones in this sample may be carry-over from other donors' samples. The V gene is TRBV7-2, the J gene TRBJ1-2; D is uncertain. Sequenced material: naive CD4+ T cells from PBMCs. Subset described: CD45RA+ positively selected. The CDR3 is CASSLEGIPNYGYTF. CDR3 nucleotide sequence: TGTGCCAGCAGCTTAGAGGGAATCCCTAACTATGGCTACACCTTC.